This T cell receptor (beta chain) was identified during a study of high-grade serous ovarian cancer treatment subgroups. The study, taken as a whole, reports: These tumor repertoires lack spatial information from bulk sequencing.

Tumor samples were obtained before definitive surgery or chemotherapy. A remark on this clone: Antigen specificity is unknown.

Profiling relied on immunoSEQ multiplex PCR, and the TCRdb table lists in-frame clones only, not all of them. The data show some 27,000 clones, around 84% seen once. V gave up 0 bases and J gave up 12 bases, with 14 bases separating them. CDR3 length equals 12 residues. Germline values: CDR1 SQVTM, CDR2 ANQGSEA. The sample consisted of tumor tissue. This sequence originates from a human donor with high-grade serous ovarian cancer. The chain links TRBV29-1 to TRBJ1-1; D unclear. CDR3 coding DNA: TGCAGCGTTGAAGAGTCGGTCCAGCGAACTTTCTTT. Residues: CSVEESVQRTFF.